Detailed here is one T cell receptor (beta chain). The table lists this clonotype with many counts. The antigen it recognizes is unknown. Base qualities are not at hand, and no much larger clone is one base apart. The data derive from a study of glioma-infiltrating T cells (dated by TCRdb to the mid-2010s). With regard to the full study: Glioma tissue, non-neoplastic brain tissue and matched peripheral blood mononuclear cells were used as sources from which TCR alpha- and beta-chain repertoires were sequenced. Each tissue-infiltrating repertoire was compared with the same patient's peripheral blood repertoire to measure divergence between tissue and blood T-cell populations. The paired cohort comprised three low-grade glioma patients, 7 or 8 primary glioblastoma patients and three non-glioma patients contributing non-neoplastic brain tissue. Points the paper makes about the study in general: The group comparisons were based on small numbers of patients: three non-neoplastic, three low-grade glioma and seven to nine glioblastoma patients. Very few CDR3 sequences were shared between tissue and blood, attributed to high CDR3 diversity and limited sampling. VJ-independent divergence between tissue and blood was lower than expected in non-neoplastic patients but higher than expected in all gliomas, particularly low-grade gliomas.

The iRepertoire nested amplicon-rescue multiplex PCR (arm-PCR) platform was used to amplify TCR alpha and beta CDR3 regions from RNA. The input for one-step reverse transcription and amplification was roughly 90-450 ng of tissue mRNA or PBMC total RNA. After bead purification, a secondary multiplex PCR added Illumina adapters, and libraries were gel-purified between 200 and 400 bp. The libraries contained internal 6-nucleotide barcodes that were used for demultiplexing. Sequencing of libraries was performed on an Illumina MiSeq with 2x220 or 2x250 nucleotide paired-end reads. In the authors' own workflow: Paired reads were merged using FLASH 1.2.11 and aligned with BWA-MEM to the GRCh37 human genome, and TRA and TRB reads were then extracted. V and J assignment used an IMGT-derived reference of cassette sequences and CDR3 motifs that included pseudogenes. Reads were translated in three frames, and productive CDR3s were defined by a C…FGXG motif without stop codons. Unique combinations of V-J cassette pair and CDR3 amino acid sequence were defined as clonotypes. Hamming distance filtering was applied to reads, with thresholds set by the sequence error rate of each sample in mapped regions. TCRdb trimmed public reads at Q25 via fastp, called clones via MiXCR and kept in-frame beta chains. Rows are unified per CDR3 protein, each entry keeping the most common DNA and genes. TCRdb, rather than the study authors, made the V and J calls. In all, the sample holds 100,000 to 150,000 distinct CDR3 sequences, and about 25% of those were seen once. The ten largest clones take up under 35% of the sample.

Material for sequencing was glioma tissue, nonneoplastic brain tissue, or PBMCs (not recorded which). The receptor comes from a human donor with low-grade glioma or glioblastoma, undergoing nonglioma brain surgery, or in good health (not recorded which).

The DNA reads TGCAGTGCCCCGAGGGCGCGGGGGGGAAACAATGAGCAGTTCTTC. Translation gives CSAPRARGGNNEQFF. The chain uses TRBV20-1 and TRBJ2-1; 9 middle bases align to TRBD2. Germline trimming amounts to 6 bases on V and 5 bases on J, with 11 as the count of junction bases outside the gene matches. CDR1 and CDR2 (DFQATT, SNEGSKA) derive from the germline V gene (reference sequence). Counted from cysteine to phenylalanine, this CDR3 has 15 amino acids. Only the CDR3 portion is preserved as DNA: 45 bases, with reading frame beginning at the first base.